This T cell receptor beta chain was identified in a study of response to subunit inactivated influenza vaccine. Study observations and caveats: It was suggested by the authors that few new T cells are recruited by each seasonal influenza vaccination.

V was pared by 0 bases and J by 8 bases, with 8 bases of the junction left unmatched. Germline V gene lookup returns CDR1 SEHNR and CDR2 FQNEAQ (reference sequence). This CDR3 comprises 16 residues. In its sample, this clonotype was seen a few times. Antigen: not known. TCRdb re-called the RT-PCR reads through MiXCR, storing one row per CDR3 protein. Found here are roughly 760,000 distinct CDR3 sequences, roughly 20% of them singletons; the top ten hold more than 8.5%. This specimen consisted of PBMCs from blood, obtained 4 to 6 days after vaccination. V and J are TRBV7-9 and TRBJ2-1; 9 bases line up with TRBD2. This receptor was identified in a man over 45 who received an inactivated influenza vaccine. CDR3 loop: CASSLASGSGKDEQFF. The CDR3, as DNA: TGTGCCAGCAGCTTAGCTAGCGGGAGTGGTAAGGATGAGCAGTTCTTC.